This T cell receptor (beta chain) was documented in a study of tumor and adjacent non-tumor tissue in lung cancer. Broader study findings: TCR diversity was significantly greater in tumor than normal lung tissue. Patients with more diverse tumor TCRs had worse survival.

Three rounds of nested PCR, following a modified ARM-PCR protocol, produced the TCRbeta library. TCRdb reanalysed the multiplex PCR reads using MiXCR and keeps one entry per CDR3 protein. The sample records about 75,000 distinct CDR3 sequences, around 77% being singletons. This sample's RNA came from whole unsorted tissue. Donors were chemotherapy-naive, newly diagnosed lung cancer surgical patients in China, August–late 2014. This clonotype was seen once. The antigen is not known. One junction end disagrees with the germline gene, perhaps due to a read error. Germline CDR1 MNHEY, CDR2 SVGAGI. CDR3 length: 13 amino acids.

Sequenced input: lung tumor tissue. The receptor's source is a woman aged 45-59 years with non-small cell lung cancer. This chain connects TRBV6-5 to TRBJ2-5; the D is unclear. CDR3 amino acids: CASSYMVQETQYF. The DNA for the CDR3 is TGTGCCAGTAGTTACATGGTCCAAGAGACCCAGTACTTC.